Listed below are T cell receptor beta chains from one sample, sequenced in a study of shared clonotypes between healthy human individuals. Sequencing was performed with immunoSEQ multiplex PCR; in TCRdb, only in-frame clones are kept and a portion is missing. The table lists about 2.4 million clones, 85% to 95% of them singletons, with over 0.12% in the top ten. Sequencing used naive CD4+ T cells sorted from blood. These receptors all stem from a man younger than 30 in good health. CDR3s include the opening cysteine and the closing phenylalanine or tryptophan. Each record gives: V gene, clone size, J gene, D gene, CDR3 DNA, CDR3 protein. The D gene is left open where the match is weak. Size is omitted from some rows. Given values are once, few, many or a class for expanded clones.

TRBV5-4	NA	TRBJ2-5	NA	TGTGCCAGCAGCTTAGCTCGGGGAGGAGAGACCCAGTACTTC	CASSLARGGETQYF
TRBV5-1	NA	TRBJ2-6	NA	TGCGCCAGCAGCTTCTTGTTAGGGGCTGGGGCCAACGTCCTGACTTTC	CASSFLLGAGANVLTF
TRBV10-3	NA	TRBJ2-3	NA	TGTGCCATCAGTGAGTCAGGACTAAGCACAGATACGCAGTATTTT	CAISESGLSTDTQYF
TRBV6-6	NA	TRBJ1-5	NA	TGTGCCAGCAACACAGGGCGCTTACGGAATCAGCCCCAGCATTTT	CASNTGRLRNQPQHF
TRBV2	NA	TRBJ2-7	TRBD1	TGTGCCAGCAGTGAGTGGGGACAGGGTATCTACGAGCAGTACTTC	CASSEWGQGIYEQYF
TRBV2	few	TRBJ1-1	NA	TGTGCCAGCAATCACAGGGAAAGCACTGAAGCTTTCTTT	CASNHRESTEAFF
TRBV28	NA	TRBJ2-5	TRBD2	TGTGCCAGCAAAGCGGGGGGGAGGGAGACCCAGTACTTC	CASKAGGRETQYF
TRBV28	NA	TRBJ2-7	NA	TGTGCCAGCACCCGCCGCACCAACGAGCAGTACTTC	CASTRRTNEQYF
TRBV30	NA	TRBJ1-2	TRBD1	TGTGCCTGGGGCGGGGGACAGAACTATGGCTACACCTTC	CAWGGGQNYGYTF
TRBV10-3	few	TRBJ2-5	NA	TGTGCCATCAGTGAGTCTGGGGAGACCCAGTACTTC	CAISESGETQYF
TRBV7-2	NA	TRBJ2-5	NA	TGTGCCAGCAGCTCTACGGGCCTAGCGAGAGTGTACCAAGAGACCCAGTACTTC	CASSSTGLARVYQETQYF
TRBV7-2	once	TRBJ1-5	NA	TGTGCCAGCAACGCGGGTCACCCATCTCGCAATCAGCCCCAGCATTTT	CASNAGHPSRNQPQHF
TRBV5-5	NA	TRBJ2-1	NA	TGTGCCAGCAGCTTGGGAGGGGAGACCTACAATGAGCAGTTCTTC	CASSLGGETYNEQFF
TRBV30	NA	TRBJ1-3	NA	TGTGCCTGGAGTGTACAATCAGGAAACACCATATATTTT	CAWSVQSGNTIYF
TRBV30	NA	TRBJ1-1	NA	TGTGCCTGGAGTGGAACTTTGAACACTGAAGCTTTCTTT	CAWSGTLNTEAFF
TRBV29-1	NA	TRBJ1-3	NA	TGCAGCGTGCGACAATCCTCTGGAAACACCATATATTTT	CSVRQSSGNTIYF
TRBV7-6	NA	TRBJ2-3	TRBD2	TGTGCCAGCACCCATGGGGAGGGGTGGAGCACAGATACGCAGTATTTT	CASTHGEGWSTDTQYF
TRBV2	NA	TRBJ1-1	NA	TGTGCCAGCAGTCAAGGGGGGGGGAACACTGAAGCTTTCTTT	CASSQGGGNTEAFF
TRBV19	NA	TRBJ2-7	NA	TGTGCCAGTAGTATACAGGGGCCCGCCTACGAGCAGTACTTC	CASSIQGPAYEQYF
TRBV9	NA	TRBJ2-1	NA	TGTGCCAGCAGCGCCCAGGGGACCGTAGTTAGTGAGCAGTTCTTC	CASSAQGTVVSEQFF
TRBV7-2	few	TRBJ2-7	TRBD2	TGTGCCAGCAGCTCGACTAGCGGGAGTTACGAGCAGTACTTC	CASSSTSGSYEQYF
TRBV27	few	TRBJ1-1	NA	TGTGCCAGCAGGTCAGGGTTGGGGAACACTGAAGCTTTCTTT	CASRSGLGNTEAFF
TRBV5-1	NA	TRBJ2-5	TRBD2	TGCGCCAGCAGCTTGGCACTAGCGGGAGGGCAAGAGACCCAGTACTTC	CASSLALAGGQETQYF
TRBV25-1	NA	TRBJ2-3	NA	TGTGCCAGCAGCGCGTTAGCGTTGCTGAGCGCAGATACGCAGTATTTT	CASSALALLSADTQYF
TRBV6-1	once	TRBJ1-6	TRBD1	TGTGCCAGCAGTGAAACGGGACAGCCCTATAATTCACCCCTCCACTTT	CASSETGQPYNSPLHF
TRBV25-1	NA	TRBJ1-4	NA	TGTGCCAGCAGTGAACGAGGGCTAGCAACTAATGAAAAACTGTTTTTT	CASSERGLATNEKLFF
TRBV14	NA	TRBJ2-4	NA	TGTGCCAGCAGCCAAGGGGGGTTCGGCATTCAGTACTTC	CASSQGGFGIQYF
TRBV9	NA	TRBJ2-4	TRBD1	TGTGCCAGCAGCGTAGGGGGTGGGGACAGTCGAATTCAGTACTTC	CASSVGGGDSRIQYF
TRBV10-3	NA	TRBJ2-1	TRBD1	TGTGCCTCCGAGTCCGGGACAGCGAGGAATGAGCAGTTCTTC	CASESGTARNEQFF